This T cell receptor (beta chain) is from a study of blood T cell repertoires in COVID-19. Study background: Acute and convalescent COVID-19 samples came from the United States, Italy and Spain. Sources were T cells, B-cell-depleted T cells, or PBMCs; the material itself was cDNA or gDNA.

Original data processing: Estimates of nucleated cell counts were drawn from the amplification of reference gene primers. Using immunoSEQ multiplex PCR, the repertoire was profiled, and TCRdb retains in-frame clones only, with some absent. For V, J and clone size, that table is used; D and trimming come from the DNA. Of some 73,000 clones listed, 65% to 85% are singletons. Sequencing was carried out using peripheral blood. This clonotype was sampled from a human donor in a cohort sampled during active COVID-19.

The CDR3 nucleotides are TGTGCCAGCAGGCCGAGGCAGGGGACTAACTATGGCTACACCTTC. This sequence encodes CASRPRQGTNYGYTF. This sequence joins TRBV3-1 (or the pseudogene TRBV3-2) and TRBJ1-2; D perhaps matches TRBD1 (6 bases). The germline V and J ends were trimmed by 6 bases and 0 bases, with 14 bases remaining between them. Germline V lookup: CDR1 LGHDT, CDR2 YNNKEL (reference sequence). The CDR3 covers 15 residues.